The present T cell receptor beta chain was sequenced within a study of T cells in localized non-small cell lung cancer. Points from the study as a whole: Clonality of T cells reached its maximum in uninvolved adjacent lung, surpassing tumor. Median detection of top 100 tumor clones in adjacent lung was around 57 clones. Longer survival (overall) was linked to higher T cell density in blood. Only one tumor region was sequenced, so heterogeneity remains possible.

With respect to this clone: Its antigen is still unknown.

The CDR3 is 13 residues long. Germline V lookup: CDR1 SGHNT, CDR2 YYREEE (reference sequence). The germline V and J ends were trimmed by 0 bases and 2 bases, with 5 bases remaining between them. Libraries were prepared by immunoSEQ multiplex PCR; TCRdb keeps only in-frame clonotypes and omits some of them. The profile shows approximately 72,000 clones, 80% to 90% of them singletons. The sample here was peripheral blood, taken before any cancer treatment. The receptor's source is a female donor over 55 with stage I lung adenocarcinoma. The chain joins TRBV5-4 to TRBJ2-5, with no clear D. CDR3 nucleotides: TGTGCCAGCAGCTTGGGGGGACAAGAGACCCAGTACTTC. Protein: CASSLGGQETQYF.